Below, 4 T cell receptor beta chains from the same sample are listed, as sequenced in a study of kidney transplant recipient with SARS-CoV-2 infection. Each CDR3 protein is one row after TCRdb ran MiXCR on the reads. Here the sample spans 200,000 to 300,000 distinct CDR3 sequences, 29% being singletons. Sequenced material: a blood sample, taken at baseline and between days 110 and 120 from a kidney transplant recipient. These receptors were obtained from a young adult male patient who had COVID-19 and was a kidney transplant recipient. Some T cells may trace back to the graft donor.

This clonotype was seen at least ten times. For the CDR3, the DNA is TGTGCCAGCACCTGGGGGCTAGCGGGAGGACCTATGGAGACCCAGTACTTC. Translated: CASTWGLAGGPMETQYF. The chain combines TRBV21-1 with TRBJ2-5; the D call in the table, TRBD2, was not verified against the DNA. TRBV21-1 is assigned pseudogene status. This CDR3 is built from 17 residues.

V is TRBV4-1 and J is TRBJ1-4; no firm D call. Per the germline V gene, CDR1 is MGHRA and CDR2 is YSYEKL. CDR3 length equals 14 residues. Deletions cut 4 bases from V and 8 bases from J, with 14 bases between. The CDR3 loop reads CASSLGPTGEKLFF. Written as DNA, the CDR3 is TGCGCCAGCAGCCTGGGTCCTACTGGGGAAAAACTGTTTTTT.

In regard to this clonotype: A read error may explain this, as a much larger clone is one base away. The V call is TRBV7-9, the J call TRBJ2-5; D is unclear. Germline-derived CDR1 and CDR2 are SEHNR and FQNEAQ (reference sequence). The germline V and J ends were trimmed by 4 bases and 11 bases, with 20 bases remaining between them. The CDR3 spans 14 residues. The CDR3 DNA sequence: TGTGCCAGCAGCTATATCCCGTATGGCTACGGGCAGTACTTC. The encoded protein is CASSYIPYGYGQYF.

Comment on this clonotype: A much larger clone differs from this one at a single base, so this may be a read error. Here the CDR3 reads CASSPGSATNEKLFF. In nucleotides, the CDR3 is TGTGCCAGCAGCCCAGGGTCAGCCACTAATGAAAAACTGTTTTTT. The chain is built from TRBV11-2 and TRBJ1-4, with D maybe TRBD1 (5 bases). Per the germline V gene, CDR1 is SGHAT and CDR2 is FQNNGV. The CDR3 is 15 residues long. Trimming shortened V by 5 bases and J by 2 bases, and 12 bases separated the two germline ends.